This TCR beta chain is drawn from a study of T cells in Graves' hyperthyroidism and ophthalmopathy. Overall study context: Peripheral blood samples were taken at initial diagnosis, prior to any treatment. Notes on the study in general: Most thyroid-expanded clonotypes above 0.001 were also found in blood.

Diagnosis rested on symptoms, serum thyroxine and TRAb, thyroid ultrasound, and orbital computed tomography. The V gene lost 6 bases and the J gene lost 1 base, with 16 bases spanning the gap. Germline lookup yields CDR1 MDHEN and CDR2 SYDVKM. The CDR3 runs to 16 residues. This clonotype was counted ten times or more. The antigen remains unidentified. The CDR3 regions of TCR beta were amplified from RNA transcripts. The HTBI primer set drove a first-round RT-PCR of the TCR CDR3. One entry per CDR3 protein results from TCRdb running MiXCR on the multiplex PCR reads. The sample shows 200,000 to 250,000 distinct CDR3 sequences, less than 20% of them seen only once.

The receptor comes from a woman in her late teens or twenties with Graves' ophthalmopathy. Sequencing was performed on blood. V gene TRBV28 combines with J gene TRBJ2-1; maybe TRBD2 (7 bases). CDR3 sequence: CASRGGGGGSYNEQFF. For the CDR3, the DNA is TGTGCCAGCAGGGGGGGCGGGGGTGGATCCTACAATGAGCAGTTCTTC. Looking up the rest from reference TRBV28 and TRBJ2-1 gives the full variable domain: DVKVTQSSRYLVKRTGEKVFLECVQDMDHENMFWYRQDPGLGLRLIYFSYDVKMKEKGDIPEGYSVSREKKERFSLILESASTNQTSMYLCASRGGGGGSYNEQFFGPGTRLTVL.